This T cell receptor beta chain was recovered during a study of blood T cell repertoires in COVID-19. Data came from immunoSEQ multiplex PCR; TCRdb stores just in-frame clones and leaves some out. The sample has 400,000 or so clones, 70% to 90% seen once; the top ten hold roughly 0.84%. The CDR3 is 15 residues long. Germline-derived CDR1 and CDR2 are SGHVS and FQNEAQ. Trimming cost V 5 bases and J 8 bases; bases outside gene matches: 9. This clone was detected only a few times. Sequencing used peripheral blood. This chain joins TRBV7-8 and TRBJ1-2, with 12 bases fitting TRBD1. The clonotype comes from a young man with COVID-19, enrolled during active disease. CDR3 nucleotides: TGTGCCAGCAGCCCGATGGGACAGGGGGCTTGGGGCTACACCTTC. Residues: CASSPMGQGAWGYTF. The full variable domain, completed using reference TRBV7-8 and TRBJ1-2, is GAGVSQSPRYKVAKRGQDVALRCDPISGHVSLFWYQQALGQGPEFLTYFQNEAQLDKSGLPSDRFFAERPEGSVSTLKIQRTQQEDSAVYLCASSPMGQGAWGYTFGSGTRLTVV.